These 14 T cell receptor beta chains share one sample of origin, sequenced in a study of blood T cell repertoires in COVID-19. This table comes from immunoSEQ multiplex PCR, and its TCRdb copy is limited to in-frame clones, with some not included. The repertoire holds about 200,000 clones, around 90% seen once, with more than 0.7% in the top ten. The sample comprised peripheral blood. The receptor source for this set is a man aged 55 to 70 with COVID-19, enrolled during active disease.

The CDR3 sequence is CSVEEVGRGITEAFF. In DNA, the CDR3 is TGCAGCGTTGAAGAGGTGGGCAGGGGAATCACTGAAGCTTTCTTT. The chain uses TRBV29-1 and TRBJ1-1; TRBD1 might be the D (6 bases). V lost 0 bases, J lost 4 bases, and 15 bases lay in between. Germline CDR1 SQVTM, CDR2 ANQGSEA. The CDR3 runs to 15 residues.

The genes are TRBV11-2 and TRBJ2-1, with a tentative D call TRBD1 (6 bases). Trimming shortened V by 3 bases and J by 3 bases, and 12 bases separated the two germline ends. This CDR3 is built from 15 residues. Germline assignment: CDR1 SGHAT and CDR2 FQNNGV. CDR3 residues: CASSFTGQNYNEQFF. DNA of the CDR3: TGTGCCAGCAGCTTCACGGGACAAAACTACAATGAGCAGTTCTTC.

The chain has TRBV11-1 and TRBJ2-7; tentatively, D is TRBD2 (5 bases). The CDR3 contains 13 residues. Trimming took off 2 bases at V and 10 bases at J, with 15 bases between the two ends. Germline CDR1 reads SGHAT; CDR2 reads FQDESV (reference sequence). CDR3 DNA sequence: TGTGCCAGCAGCTTAATCCGGGAAAAGCGTCAGTACTTC. This gives the protein CASSLIREKRQYF.

The rearrangement links TRBV27 to TRBJ1-4; D is perhaps TRBD1 (6 bases). V was shortened by 6 bases and J by 4 bases, with 21 bases between the two germline ends. This CDR3 is built from 17 residues. From germline, CDR1 is MNHEY and CDR2 SMNVEV (reference sequence). CDR3 sequence (DNA): TGTGCCAGCAGCCAAAACATACCCGGACAGCATAATGAAAAACTGTTTTTT. The encoded protein is CASSQNIPGQHNEKLFF.

This clone was detected only a few times. V and J are TRBV19 and TRBJ2-1; 12 bases line up with TRBD2. After removal of 4 bases from V and 7 bases from J, the junction contained 8 bases not matched to a gene. Germline CDR1 is LNHDA and CDR2 is SQIVND (reference sequence). The CDR3 covers 16 residues. CDR3 in amino acids: CASSTLTSGGGNEQFF. CDR3 nucleotide sequence: TGTGCCAGTAGTACATTGACTAGCGGGGGAGGGAATGAGCAGTTCTTC.

As regards this clone: Other DNA sequences in the sample encode the same CDR3. V usage is TRBV3-1 (or the pseudogene TRBV3-2) and J usage is TRBJ1-5; D possibly corresponds to TRBD1 (5 bases). Looked up from germline, CDR1 is LGHDT and CDR2 is YNNKEL (reference sequence). V was trimmed by 2 bases and J by 4 bases, leaving 9 bases between them. The CDR3 runs 14 residues. CDR3 region: CASSQTGQNQPQHF. The CDR3 DNA reads as TGTGCCAGCAGCCAAACAGGTCAAAATCAGCCCCAGCATTTT.

The chain is built from TRBV5-1 and TRBJ1-2, with TRBD1 identical over 7 bases. Germline V gene lookup returns CDR1 SGHRS and CDR2 YFSETQ. J was trimmed by 3 bases and V by 0 bases; bases with no gene match: 2. The CDR3 loop spans 14 amino acids. The CDR3 bases are TGCGCCAGCAGCTTGGAACAGGGGCACTATGGCTACACCTTC. It translates to CASSLEQGHYGYTF.

The V call is TRBV5-1, the J call TRBJ2-1, with D maybe TRBD2 (6 bases). Trimming cost V 2 bases and J 4 bases, with 10 bases left between them. The V gene's germline CDR1 is SGHRS and CDR2 YFSETQ. This CDR3 region has 14 residues. CDR3 protein: CASSLSGTYNEQFF. As DNA, the CDR3 is TGCGCCAGCAGCTTATCCGGGACTTACAATGAGCAGTTCTTC.

This clone has a handful of counts. This chain joins TRBV27 and TRBJ1-5, with a tentative D call TRBD1 (6 bases). Trimming took off 3 bases at V and 4 bases at J, with 16 bases between the two ends. The germline gives CDR1 MNHEY, CDR2 SMNVEV (reference sequence). The CDR3 length is 16 residues. The CDR3, as DNA: TGTGCCAGCAGTTTCGGGCGGGGAGGGGGTAATCAGCCCCAGCATTTT. As protein: CASSFGRGGGNQPQHF.

The gene calls are TRBV5-4 and TRBJ1-1, with D possibly TRBD1 on 5 matching bases. The CDR3 runs 15 residues. V lost 3 bases and J lost 0, with 12 bases in between. Germline V gives CDR1 SGHNT, CDR2 YYREEE (reference sequence). In DNA, the CDR3 is TGTGCCAGCAGCTCTTCCAGGGCGGTGAACACTGAAGCTTTCTTT. Translating it yields CASSSSRAVNTEAFF. The variable domain in full, completed from reference TRBV5-4 and TRBJ1-1, reads ETGVTQSPTHLIKTRGQQVTLRCSSQSGHNTVSWYQQALGQGPQFIFQYYREEENGRGNFPPRFSGLQFPNYSSELNVNALELDDSALYLCASSSSRAVNTEAFFGQGTRLTVV.

The chain links TRBV29-1 to TRBJ2-5, with 7 bases identical to TRBD2. CDR3 length: 15 residues. V was pared by 8 bases and J by 2 bases, with 14 bases of the junction left unmatched. Germline V gives CDR1 SQVTM, CDR2 ANQGSEA. CDR3 residues: CSYPGEGGSQETQYF. CDR3 DNA: TGCAGCTACCCCGGGGAGGGAGGTAGTCAAGAGACCCAGTACTTC.

This chain links TRBV18 with TRBJ2-7; D gene unclear. Trimming removed 0 bases at V and 2 bases at J, with 11 bases between. The V gene's germline CDR1 is KGHSH and CDR2 LQKENI. The CDR3 is 15 amino acids. The CDR3 reads CASSPPARTAYEQYF. The CDR3 DNA sequence: TGTGCCAGCTCACCACCGGCCAGAACCGCCTACGAGCAGTACTTC.

The V gene is TRBV10-2, the J gene TRBJ1-1, with 9 positions matching TRBD1. The CDR3 sequence is 12 residues long. Looked up from germline, CDR1 is WSHSY and CDR2 is SAAADI. V lost 8 bases to trimming and J lost 10 bases; unmatched junction nucleotides: 8. The CDR3 loop is CASGDRARGAFF. The CDR3 region has the DNA TGCGCCAGCGGGGACAGGGCGAGGGGAGCTTTCTTT.

The V and J genes are TRBV25-1 and TRBJ2-7, with 11 bases matching TRBD1. CDR1 is MGHDK and CDR2 is SYGVNS in the germline V gene. The CDR3 is made up of 16 amino acids. The V and J ends lost 1 base and 6 bases, in that order; junction bases with no gene match: 8. Written as DNA, the CDR3 is TGTGCCAGCAGTGAATCCTTGGGACAGGGGGGCGTCGAGCAGTACTTC. This gives the protein CASSESLGQGGVEQYF.